This is a list of T cell receptor beta chains from one sample in a study of blood T cell repertoires in COVID-19. Libraries were prepared by immunoSEQ multiplex PCR; TCRdb keeps only in-frame clonotypes and omits some of them. The table has 200,000 to 300,000 clones, approximately 83% seen once. Sequencing input: peripheral blood. All receptors come from a woman between 25 and 40 years old who had recovered from COVID-19. CDR3s include the opening cysteine and the closing phenylalanine or tryptophan. Each record gives: clone size, V gene, D gene, J gene, CDR3 DNA, CDR3 protein. The D gene is left open where the match is weak. Not all rows give a size; the values are once, few, many and, for expanded clones, a class.

.	TRBV29-1	TRBD2	TRBJ2-3	TGCAGCGTTTCCAGGACTAGCGGGGGGACAGATACGCAGTATTTT	CSVSRTSGGTDTQYF
once	TRBV5-6	TRBD1	TRBJ2-1	TGTGCCAGCAGCTTGAGTGCAGGGGGCAATGAGCAGTTCTTC	CASSLSAGGNEQFF
.	TRBV6-5	.	TRBJ1-3	TGTGCCAGCGACAGGACCCTTGGAAACACCATATATTTT	CASDRTLGNTIYF
.	TRBV6-5	TRBD1	TRBJ1-6	TGTGCCAGCAAACGGACAGGGACTAATAATTCACCCCTCCACTTT	CASKRTGTNNSPLHF
.	TRBV6-2/TRBV6-3	.	TRBJ2-6	TGTGCCAGCAGTTACGGCCGGGACTGGGGTTGGACTGGGGCCAACGTCCTGACTTTC	CASSYGRDWGWTGANVLTF
.	TRBV6-5	.	TRBJ2-7	TGTGCCAGCATGAGGGACCGGGACACTCACTACGAGCAGTACTTC	CASMRDRDTHYEQYF
.	TRBV9	TRBD1	TRBJ1-5	TGTGCCAGCAGCACGACAGGGGGCAATCAGCCCCAGCATTTT	CASSTTGGNQPQHF
.	TRBV7-6	TRBD2	TRBJ2-2	TGTGCCAGCAGCTTAGGGACTAGCGGAAACACCGGGGAGCTGTTTTTT	CASSLGTSGNTGELFF
.	TRBV5-1	TRBD2	TRBJ2-5	TGCGCCAGCAGGGTTTGGACTAGCGGGGACGGGGCGAGTGAGACCCAGTACTTC	CASRVWTSGDGASETQYF
.	TRBV5-4	TRBD2	TRBJ2-7	TGTGCCAGCAGCCACCCCCACGGGGGGTCTTACTCCTACGAGCAGTACTTC	CASSHPHGGSYSYEQYF